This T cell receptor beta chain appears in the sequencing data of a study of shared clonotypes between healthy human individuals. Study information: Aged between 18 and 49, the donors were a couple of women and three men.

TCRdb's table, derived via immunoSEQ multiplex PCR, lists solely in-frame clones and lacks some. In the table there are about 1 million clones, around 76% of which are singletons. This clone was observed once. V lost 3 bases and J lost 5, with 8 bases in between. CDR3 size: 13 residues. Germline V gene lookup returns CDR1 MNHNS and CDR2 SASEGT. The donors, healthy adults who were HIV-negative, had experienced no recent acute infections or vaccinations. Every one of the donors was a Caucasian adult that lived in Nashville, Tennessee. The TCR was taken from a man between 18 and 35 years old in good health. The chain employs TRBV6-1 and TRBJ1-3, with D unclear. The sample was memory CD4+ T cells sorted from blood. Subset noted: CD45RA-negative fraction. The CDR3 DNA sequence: TGTGCCAGCAGTGACTACGGAAGAAACACCATATATTTT. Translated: CASSDYGRNTIYF.